This TCR beta chain derives from a study of PD-1 blockade in classical Hodgkin lymphoma (dated by TCRdb to the early 2020s). General notes on the study: Nivolumab dosing was 3 mg/kg intravenously every 2 weeks, continuing until either disease progression or unacceptable toxicity. A peripheral blood immune signature of response to PD-1 blockade in classical Hodgkin lymphoma was defined using TCR beta sequencing and CyTOF. What the work shows at the level of the full study, not this receptor alone: Baseline TCR diversity was reported as lower in newly diagnosed patients than in healthy donors, and lower still in relapsed/refractory patients. Lower diversity was seen in patients whose nivolumab began less than 1 year after ASCT, and these patients were left out of later analyses so that immune reconstitution would not confound the results. Only a single clinical trial cohort was studied, and what caused the repertoire differences, possibly disease activity or prior therapy, remained undefined. A significant rise by C4D1 was seen in CD4+ but not CD8+ TCR diversity (p=0.0027 vs p=0.16), with the rise being most apparent in complete responders (p=0.02). Baseline diversity similar to that of newly diagnosed patients was observed in trial patients achieving complete response, whereas significantly lower diversity was observed in partial responders and progressors.

The Qiagen DNeasy kit was used to extract genomic DNA both from unsorted PBMCs and from the negatively selected CD4+ and CD8+ fractions. Using primers that anneal to V and J segments, immunoSEQ multiplex PCR amplified the TCR beta CDR3 regions. A synthetic immune receptor repertoire was used to minimize amplification bias, and any remaining bias was removed computationally after sequencing. Per the source publication's procedure: Custom Python scripts were used to quantify repertoire diversity as the Shannon entropy index. The unsorted, CD4+ and CD8+ repertoires were each analyzed separately, with the exception of combined analyses, where CD4+ and CD8+ sequences were merged in silico. A clone was considered expanded if an increase in frequency of at least 2-fold after treatment relative to C1D1 was found, and a pseudocount of 0.5 was applied to clones undetected at baseline. Clones with 0 or 1 copy at C1D1 were defined as singleton clones, while clones with 2 or more copies were defined as non-singleton clones. Clones expanded in unsorted samples were annotated as CD4+, CD8+ or unknown by matching protein sequences in sorted samples from the same patient. Wilcoxon tests were applied to paired samples to test diversity changes from C1D1 to C4D1. TCRdb provides this immuneACCESS table in a form limited to in-frame rearrangements. Some clones are lacking; in checked studies, under half of them reflect an unresolved V gene, and why the rest are absent is not known. The V and J calls and the clone size are those of that table, but D and trimming were determined from the DNA. The sample yields tens of thousands of clones; over 75% were counted once. The ten biggest clones cover about 18% of the sample.

Worth noting for this clone: This receptor's antigen is unknown. Per-nucleotide qualities are absent, and no much larger clonotype sits a single base away.

The CDR3 runs 14 residues from the cysteine to the phenylalanine. The only DNA kept is the CDR3, 42 bases in frame from the first base. CDR1 MNHEY and CDR2 SMNVEV are derived from the germline V gene (reference sequence). V is cut by 3 bases and J by 0 bases, and the space between the germline ends is 6 bases. In light of the paper, this sample's time point label describes: cycle 4 day 1 (C4D1), after six to seven weeks of nivolumab. All trial patients had relapsed after autologous stem cell transplantation, with cohorts A, B and C differing in prior brentuximab vedotin exposure. The trial cohort comprised approximately 55 patients with relapsed/refractory classical Hodgkin lymphoma whose best overall responses were complete response, partial response or progressive disease. Single-agent nivolumab was administered to trial patients in the multi-cohort phase II CheckMate 205 trial. Best overall response was determined by an independent review committee according to the 2007 International Working Group response criteria. PBMCs from the trial were collected at three points: immediately before nivolumab initiation (C1D1), and during therapy at cycle 2 day 1 and cycle 4 day 1. After peripheral blood was drawn into 8 mL Vacutainer Cell Preparation Tubes, PBMCs were isolated by centrifugation and then cryopreserved.

The sequencing used peripheral blood mononuclear cells (PBMCs), collected before the fourth cycle of nivolumab. Recombination connected TRBV27 to TRBJ1-5, with no D gene named confidently. This clonotype was obtained from a human donor with classical Hodgkin lymphoma. The DNA sequence is as follows: TGTGCCAGCAGTTTCTACCATAGCAATCAGCCCCAGCATTTT. It specifies CASSFYHSNQPQHF.